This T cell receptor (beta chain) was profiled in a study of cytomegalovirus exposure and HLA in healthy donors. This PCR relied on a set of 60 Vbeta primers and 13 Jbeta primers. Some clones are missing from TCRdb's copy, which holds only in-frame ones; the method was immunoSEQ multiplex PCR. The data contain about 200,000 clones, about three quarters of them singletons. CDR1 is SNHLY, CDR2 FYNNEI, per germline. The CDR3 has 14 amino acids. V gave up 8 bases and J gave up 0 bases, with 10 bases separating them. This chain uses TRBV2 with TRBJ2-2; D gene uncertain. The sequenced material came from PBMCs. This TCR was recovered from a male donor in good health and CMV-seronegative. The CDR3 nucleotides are TGTGCCAGCGACCACAGCACGAACACCGGGGAGCTGTTTTTT. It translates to CASDHSTNTGELFF.